What follows describes a single TCR beta chain. Its antigen remains unknown. The entry originates in a study of cytomegalovirus exposure and HLA in healthy donors. Broader study findings: When analyzed later, a missense DCLRE1C variant was found to be linked to TCR beta V- and J-gene trimming.

Both 60 Vbeta primers and 13 Jbeta primers went into the PCR. Produced via immunoSEQ multiplex PCR; TCRdb's table is partial and in-frame only. There are 70,000 to 95,000 clones in the sample; around 79% occur only once, and approximately 1.6% lies in the top ten. Deletions cut 3 bases from V and 2 bases from J, with 11 bases between. This CDR3 has 15 amino acids. The germline gives CDR1 LNHDA, CDR2 SQIVND (reference sequence). The specimen was PBMCs. The gene calls are TRBV19 and TRBJ1-5, with D possibly matching TRBD1 (5 bases). This clonotype was sampled from a man in his forties in good health and CMV-seronegative. CDR3 region: CASSMSGAGNQPQHF. CDR3 DNA: TGTGCCAGTAGTATGAGTGGGGCAGGCAATCAGCCCCAGCATTTT. Full variable domain (rest looked up from reference TRBV19 and TRBJ1-5): DGGITQSPKYLFRKEGQNVTLSCEQNLNHDAMYWYRQDPGQGLRLIYYSQIVNDFQKGDIAEGYSVSREKKESFPLTVTSAQKNPTAFYLCASSMSGAGNQPQHFGDGTRLSIL.